A selection of T cell receptor beta chains follows, all from one sample in a study of early T cells in non-severe SARS-CoV-2 infection. TCRdb processed the 5' RACE reads anew with MiXCR; each CDR3 protein has one entry. The data contain about 27,000 distinct CDR3 sequences, 2.9% of them singletons. Sequencing input: whole blood. The receptors were sampled from an adult who was a healthcare worker with PCR-confirmed SARS-CoV-2 infection or an uninfected control (not recorded which). The CDR3 runs from the conserved cysteine through the conserved F or W. A D gene is named only where the DNA matches it firmly. The size field is filled for only some rows; it gives once, few, many or a size class.

>TRBJ2-3|TRBV20-1|many|TRBD2
CSARDLLAGGRDTQYF
TGCAGTGCTAGAGATTTGCTAGCGGGGGGGCGGGATACGCAGTATTTT
>TRBJ2-3|TRBV7-9|few|NA
CASLADTQYF
TGTGCCAGCTTGGCAGATACGCAGTATTTT
>TRBJ2-1|TRBV7-9|many|TRBD1
CASSLGTGQLLNEQFF
TGTGCCAGCAGCTTAGGGACGGGACAGTTGCTCAATGAGCAGTTCTTC
>TRBJ1-2|TRBV4-1|NA|NA
CASSQVSSGVRYDYTF
TGCGCCAGCAGCCAAGTTTCGTCAGGGGTGCGATATGACTACACCTTC
>TRBJ1-5|TRBV7-2|many|TRBD1
CASSSRQGASNQPQHF
TGTGCCAGCAGCTCGAGACAGGGGGCAAGCAATCAGCCCCAGCATTTT
>TRBJ2-5|TRBV12-3/TRBV12-4|many|TRBD2
CASSSPGLAGLRGKTQYF
TGTGCCAGCAGTTCCCCGGGACTAGCGGGACTGCGAGGAAAGACCCAGTACTTC
>TRBJ2-5|TRBV7-2|many|TRBD2
CASSFFVSGGQETQYF
TGTGCCAGCAGCTTTTTCGTTAGCGGGGGGCAAGAGACCCAGTACTTC
>TRBJ2-3|TRBV6-5|many|NA
CASKGGPSQYF
TGTGCCAGCAAGGGGGGACCCTCACAGTATTTT
>TRBJ2-5|TRBV5-1|many|TRBD2
CASSSTSGGARETQYF
TGCGCCAGCAGCTCAACTAGCGGGGGGGCACGGGAGACCCAGTACTTC
>TRBJ1-6|TRBV18|many|NA
CASSSGQDNSPLHF
TGTGCCAGCTCATCCGGACAAGATAATTCACCCCTCCACTTT
>TRBJ1-2|TRBV5-6|many|NA
CASSLQGVYGYTF
TGTGCCAGCAGCTTGCAGGGAGTCTATGGCTACACCTTC
>TRBJ1-1|TRBV19|many|TRBD1
CASSLRTGANTEAFF
TGTGCCAGTAGTCTGAGGACAGGGGCGAACACTGAAGCTTTCTTT
>TRBJ2-2|TRBV12-3/TRBV12-4|NA|NA
CASSLLQNTGELFF
TGTGCCAGCAGTTTACTCCAGAACACCGGGGAGCTGTTTTTT
>TRBJ1-1|TRBV29-1|many|TRBD1
CSVGLSTGDTEAFF
TGCAGCGTGGGGCTGAGTACAGGGGACACTGAAGCTTTCTTT
>TRBJ1-3|TRBV20-1|many|TRBD1
CSASQGGPLDTIYF
TGCAGTGCAAGCCAGGGGGGTCCGTTGGACACCATATATTTT
>TRBJ2-1|TRBV15|many|TRBD2
CATSSPGLVSYNEQFF
TGTGCCACCAGCAGCCCGGGACTAGTCTCCTACAATGAGCAGTTCTTC
>TRBJ2-3|TRBV6-2/TRBV6-3|many|NA
CASSYLGVDTQYF
TGTGCCAGCAGTTACTTGGGGGTAGATACGCAGTATTTT
>TRBJ1-1|TRBV7-8|many|NA
CASSLVTDTEAFF
TGTGCCAGCAGCTTAGTCACGGACACTGAAGCTTTCTTT
>TRBJ2-1|TRBV7-9|many|NA
CASSPSAGNEQFF
TGTGCCAGCAGCCCCTCTGCGGGCAATGAGCAGTTCTTC
>TRBJ2-2|TRBV20-1|many|NA
CSASRDHTGELFF
TGCAGTGCTAGCCGGGACCACACCGGGGAGCTGTTTTTT
>TRBJ2-1|TRBV13|many|NA
CASSPRSSYNEQFF
TGTGCCAGCAGCCCCCGGAGCTCCTACAATGAGCAGTTCTTC
>TRBJ2-3|TRBV28|many|NA
CATAGQGTDTQYF
TGTGCCACTGCGGGGCAGGGCACAGATACGCAGTATTTT
>TRBJ2-3|TRBV20-1|many|NA
CSANLLRGTDTQYF
TGCAGTGCTAATTTACTACGAGGCACAGATACGCAGTATTTT
>TRBJ2-3|TRBV6-5|many|TRBD2
CASSLAGGNTDTQYF
TGTGCCAGCAGTTTGGCGGGGGGGAATACAGATACGCAGTATTTT
>TRBJ2-6|TRBV4-1|many|NA
CASSQEAAASGANVLTF
TGCGCCAGCAGCCAAGAAGCCGCGGCCTCTGGGGCCAACGTCCTGACTTTC
>TRBJ1-2|TRBV3-1|few|NA
CASSPTRILSGYTF
TGTGCCAGCAGTCCTACTCGGATTCTCTCTGGCTACACCTTC
>TRBJ1-1|TRBV29-1|NA|NA
CGVGVRVNTEAFF
TGCGGCGTTGGGGTTAGGGTTAACACTGAAGCTTTCTTT
>TRBJ2-1|TRBV7-6|medium-sized|TRBD2
CASSSSSGGVVEQFF
TGTGCCAGCAGCTCGTCTAGCGGGGGGGTGGTTGAGCAGTTCTTC
>TRBJ2-3|TRBV6-1|many|NA
CASSATGTIGTDTQYF
TGTGCCAGCAGTGCGACCGGGACGATCGGCACAGATACGCAGTATTTT
>TRBJ2-3|TRBV9|many|NA
CASSVSWGSTDTQYF
TGTGCCAGCAGCGTGAGTTGGGGTAGCACAGATACGCAGTATTTT
>TRBJ2-3|TRBV6-2/TRBV6-3|NA|TRBD2
CASSRLSGGASDTQYF
TGTGCCAGCAGCCGCCTTAGCGGGGGGGCTTCGGATACGCAGTATTTT
>TRBJ2-1|TRBV27|many|TRBD2
CASSQTSGGTNANEQFF
TGTGCCAGCAGCCAGACTAGCGGGGGCACGAACGCTAATGAGCAGTTCTTC
>TRBJ2-3|TRBV5-1|many|NA
CASSIGTTTDTQYF
TGCGCCAGCAGCATCGGGACCACCACAGATACGCAGTATTTT
>TRBJ2-3|TRBV6-5|many|NA
CASRGRGPIDTQYF
TGTGCCAGCAGGGGTCGGGGGCCGATAGATACGCAGTATTTT
>TRBJ2-5|TRBV6-6|many|TRBD2
CASSYSWEGGDMETQYF
TGTGCCAGCAGTTACTCCTGGGAGGGTGGGGATATGGAGACCCAGTACTTC
>TRBJ2-2|TRBV6-1|many|NA
CASKLVGGTGELFF
TGTGCCAGCAAACTGGTAGGGGGCACCGGGGAGCTGTTTTTT
>TRBJ1-2|TRBV5-5|many|NA
CASSLEASYGYTF
TGTGCCAGCAGCTTGGAGGCCAGCTATGGCTACACCTTC